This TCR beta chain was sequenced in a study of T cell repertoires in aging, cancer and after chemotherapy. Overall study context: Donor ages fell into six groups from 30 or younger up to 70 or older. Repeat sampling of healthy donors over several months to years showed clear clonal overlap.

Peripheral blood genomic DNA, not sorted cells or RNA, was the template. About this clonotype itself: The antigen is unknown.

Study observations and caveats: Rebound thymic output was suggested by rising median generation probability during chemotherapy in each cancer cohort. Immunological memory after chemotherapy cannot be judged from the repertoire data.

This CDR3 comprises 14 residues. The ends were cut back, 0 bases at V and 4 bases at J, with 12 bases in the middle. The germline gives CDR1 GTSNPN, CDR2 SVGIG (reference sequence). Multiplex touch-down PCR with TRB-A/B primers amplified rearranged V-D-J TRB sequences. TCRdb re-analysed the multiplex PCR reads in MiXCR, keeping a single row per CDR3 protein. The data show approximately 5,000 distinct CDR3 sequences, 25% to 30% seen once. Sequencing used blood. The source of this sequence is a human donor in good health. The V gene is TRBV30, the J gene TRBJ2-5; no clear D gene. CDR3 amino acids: CAWSVKAGGETQYF. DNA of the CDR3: TGTGCCTGGAGTGTTAAGGCCGGCGGAGAGACCCAGTACTTC.